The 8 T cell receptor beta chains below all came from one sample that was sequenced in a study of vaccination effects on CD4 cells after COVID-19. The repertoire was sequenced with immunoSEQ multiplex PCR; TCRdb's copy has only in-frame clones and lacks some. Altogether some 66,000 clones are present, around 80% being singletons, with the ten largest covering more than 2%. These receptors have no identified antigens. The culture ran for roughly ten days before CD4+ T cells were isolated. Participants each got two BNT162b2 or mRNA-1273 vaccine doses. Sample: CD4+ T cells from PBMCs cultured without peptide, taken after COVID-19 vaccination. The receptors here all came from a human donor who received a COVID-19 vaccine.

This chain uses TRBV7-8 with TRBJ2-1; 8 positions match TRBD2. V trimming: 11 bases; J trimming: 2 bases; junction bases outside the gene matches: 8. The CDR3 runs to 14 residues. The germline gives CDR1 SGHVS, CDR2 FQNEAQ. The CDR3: CAGSGGAAYNEQFF. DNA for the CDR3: TGTGCCGGGTCGGGGGGGGCTGCCTACAATGAGCAGTTCTTC.

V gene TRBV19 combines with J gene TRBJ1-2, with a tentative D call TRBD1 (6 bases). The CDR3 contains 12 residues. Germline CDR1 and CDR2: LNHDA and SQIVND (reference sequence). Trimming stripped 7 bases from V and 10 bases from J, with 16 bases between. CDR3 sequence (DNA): TGTGCCAGTACAGGCCAGGGGCTTGTCTACACCTTC. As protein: CASTGQGLVYTF.

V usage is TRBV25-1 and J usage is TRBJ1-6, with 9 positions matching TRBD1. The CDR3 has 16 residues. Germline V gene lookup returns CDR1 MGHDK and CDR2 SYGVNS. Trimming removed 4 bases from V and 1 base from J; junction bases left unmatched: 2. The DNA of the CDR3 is TGTGCCAGCAGTGGAGGACAGGGGTCCTATAATTCACCCCTCCACTTT. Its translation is CASSGGQGSYNSPLHF.

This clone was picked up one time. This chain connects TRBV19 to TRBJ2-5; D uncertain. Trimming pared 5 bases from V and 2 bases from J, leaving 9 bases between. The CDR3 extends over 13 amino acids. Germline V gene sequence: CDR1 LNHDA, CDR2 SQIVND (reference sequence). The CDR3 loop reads CASSFRLQETQYF. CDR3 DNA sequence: TGTGCCAGTAGTTTTCGGCTTCAAGAGACCCAGTACTTC.

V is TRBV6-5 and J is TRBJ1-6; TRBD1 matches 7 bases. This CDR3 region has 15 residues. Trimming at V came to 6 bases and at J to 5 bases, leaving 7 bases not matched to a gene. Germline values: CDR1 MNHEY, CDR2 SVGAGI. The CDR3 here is CASRAGTANNSPLHF. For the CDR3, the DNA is TGTGCCAGCAGAGCCGGGACAGCTAATAATTCACCCCTCCACTTT.

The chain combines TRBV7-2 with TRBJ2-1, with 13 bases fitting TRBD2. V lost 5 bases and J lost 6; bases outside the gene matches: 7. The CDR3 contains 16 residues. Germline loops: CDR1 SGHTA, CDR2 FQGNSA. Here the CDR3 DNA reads TGTGCCAGCAGCCCGCCCGGGACTAGCGGGGTCAATGAGCAGTTCTTC. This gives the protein CASSPPGTSGVNEQFF.

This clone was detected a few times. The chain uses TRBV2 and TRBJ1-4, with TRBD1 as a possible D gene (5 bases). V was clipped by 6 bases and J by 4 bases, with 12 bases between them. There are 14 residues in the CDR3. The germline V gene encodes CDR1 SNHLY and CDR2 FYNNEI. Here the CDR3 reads CASRNRPLNEKLFF. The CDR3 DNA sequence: TGTGCCAGCAGGAACAGGCCCCTTAATGAAAAACTGTTTTTT.

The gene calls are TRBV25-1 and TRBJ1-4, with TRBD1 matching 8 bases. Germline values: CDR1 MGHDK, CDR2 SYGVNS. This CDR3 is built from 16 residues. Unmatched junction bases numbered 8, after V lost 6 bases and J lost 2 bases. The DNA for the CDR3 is TGTGCCAGCAGGGACGACACAGGGGGTACTAATGAAAAACTGTTTTTT. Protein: CASRDDTGGTNEKLFF.